This T cell receptor beta chain comes out of a study of a mutant IDH1 vaccine in newly diagnosed glioma. Across the whole study: During weeks 1, 3, 5, 7, 11, 15, 19 and 23, patients received eight vaccinations. Vaccination followed radiotherapy alone by 4-6 weeks, or accompanied temozolomide cycles. Of treated patients, around 62% were men and about 38% women, averaging roughly 40 years. Receipt of radiotherapy, temozolomide, or both preceded the study, and most received both.

Sequencing used immunoSEQ multiplex PCR; TCRdb keeps in-frame clones, though not all of them. Here the sample spans around 52,000 clones, about three quarters being singletons. Time point here: week 5, during vaccination. The vaccine gave 300 ug of a 20-mer mutant IDH1 peptide subcutaneously per dose. Germline V lookup: CDR1 MNHEY, CDR2 SMNVEV (reference sequence). Trimming removed 3 bases at V and 4 bases at J, with 9 bases between. The CDR3 runs 13 residues. Note on this clone: What it recognizes is unknown.

This clonotype was obtained from a woman aged 40 to 55 with glioma. The sequenced sample was PBMCs, obtained from a glioma patient whose treatment included an IDH1 peptide vaccine. V usage is TRBV27 and J usage is TRBJ1-1, with a tentative D call TRBD1 (6 bases). The CDR3 loop reads CASSFSRGTEAFF. The CDR3 coding sequence is TGTGCCAGCAGTTTCTCCAGGGGCACTGAAGCTTTCTTT.